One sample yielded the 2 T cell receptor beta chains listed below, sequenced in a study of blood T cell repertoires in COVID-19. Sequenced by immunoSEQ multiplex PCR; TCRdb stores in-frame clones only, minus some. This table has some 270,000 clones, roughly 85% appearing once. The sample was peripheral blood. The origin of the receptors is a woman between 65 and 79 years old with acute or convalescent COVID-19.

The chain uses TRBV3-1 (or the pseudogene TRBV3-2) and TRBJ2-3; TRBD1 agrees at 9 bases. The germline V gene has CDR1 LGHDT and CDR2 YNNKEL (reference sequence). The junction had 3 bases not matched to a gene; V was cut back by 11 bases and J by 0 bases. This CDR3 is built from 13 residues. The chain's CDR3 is CAAGTGSTDTQYF. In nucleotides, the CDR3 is TGTGCCGCCGGGACAGGGAGCACAGATACGCAGTATTTT.

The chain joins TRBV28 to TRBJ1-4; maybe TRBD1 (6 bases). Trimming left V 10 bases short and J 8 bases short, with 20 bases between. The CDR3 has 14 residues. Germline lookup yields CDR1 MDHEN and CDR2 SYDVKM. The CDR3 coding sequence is TGTGCCACAACCTCACAGGGCTGGTTGGAAAAACTGTTTTTT. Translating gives CATTSQGWLEKLFF.